These 11 T cell receptor beta chains came from one sample sequenced in a study of cytomegalovirus exposure and HLA in healthy donors. With 60 Vbeta and 13 Jbeta primers, the PCR was carried out. The assay was immunoSEQ multiplex PCR, and TCRdb's table has in-frame clones only and misses some. This table holds 100,000 to 150,000 clones, approximately 80% found once. The sequenced material came from PBMCs. The source is a man aged 25 to 40 in good health and CMV-seronegative.

V gene TRBV27 combines with J gene TRBJ2-2; TRBD1 agrees at 8 bases. Per germline, CDR1 MNHEY and CDR2 SMNVEV (reference sequence). This CDR3 is 19 amino acids long. With V trimmed by 3 bases and J by 3 bases, 15 bases remained unmatched. CDR3 sequence (DNA): TGTGCCAGCAGTTTCAGGGGGCGCGGTTGGTTGGAGGACACCGGGGAGCTGTTTTTT. As protein: CASSFRGRGWLEDTGELFF.

This chain links TRBV5-1 with TRBJ2-7, with a tentative D call TRBD2 (6 bases). Germline V CDR1 and CDR2: SGHRS, YFSETQ. The CDR3 has 13 amino acids. Trimming shortened V by 6 bases and J by 1 base, and 11 bases separated the two germline ends. CDR3: CASTGGTSYEQYF. The CDR3 DNA follows: TGCGCCAGCACCGGTGGGACTTCCTACGAGCAGTACTTC.

This clone was detected only once. The chain uses TRBV6-1 and TRBJ1-1; weak D call: TRBD1 (5 bases). Germline V gene sequence: CDR1 MNHNS, CDR2 SASEGT. V lost 7 bases and J 0 bases, leaving 15 bases between the germline ends. The CDR3 length is 15 residues. The CDR3 here is CASNPLGLMNTEAFF. The CDR3 nucleotides read TGTGCCAGCAACCCCCTGGGGCTAATGAACACTGAAGCTTTCTTT.

This clone was seen only once. The chain employs TRBV10-3 and TRBJ1-5; D might be TRBD1 (5 bases). CDR1 and CDR2 from the germline V gene are ENHRY and SYGVKD. CDR3 size: 14 residues. V lost 2 bases, J lost 2 bases, and 7 bases lay in between. In nucleotides, the CDR3 is TGTGCCATCAGTGAGGGGACTGGCAATCAGCCCCAGCATTTT. This gives the protein CAISEGTGNQPQHF.

This sequence joins TRBV5-4 and TRBJ1-1; 7 bases align to TRBD1. The CDR3 is 15 amino acids. The V gene end was trimmed by 4 bases and the J gene end by 8 bases; junction bases not matched to a gene: 14. Germline V gives CDR1 SGHNT, CDR2 YYREEE (reference sequence). The chain's CDR3 is CASSAGGTAPTEAFF. In DNA, the CDR3 is TGTGCCAGCAGCGCGGGCGGGACAGCACCAACAGAAGCTTTCTTT.

This sequence joins TRBV5-6 and TRBJ2-7, with 13 positions matching TRBD2. CDR1 and CDR2 from the germline V gene are SGHDT and YYEEEE. The V gene end was trimmed by 1 base and the J gene end by 7 bases; junction bases not matched to a gene: 8. CDR3 length equals 16 residues. The CDR3 reads CASSLIGLAGAGEQYF. CDR3 DNA: TGTGCCAGCAGCTTGATCGGACTAGCGGGGGCAGGGGAGCAGTACTTC.

The rearrangement uses TRBV6-4 and TRBJ2-3; a weak D match, TRBD1 (5 bases). The CDR3 covers 13 residues. V lost 0 bases, J lost 4 bases, and 5 bases lay in between. Germline V CDR1 and CDR2: MRHNA, SNTAGT. Here the CDR3 reads CASSDSGADTQYF. The CDR3 bases are TGTGCCAGCAGTGACTCAGGGGCAGATACGCAGTATTTT.

V gene TRBV28 combines with J gene TRBJ1-1; no definite D call. This CDR3 is built from 14 residues. Germline CDR1 reads MDHEN; CDR2 reads SYDVKM. The V end lost 7 bases, the J end lost 2 bases, and 14 bases lay between the germline ends. This CDR3 reads CASTIPRGNTEAFF. CDR3 coding DNA: TGTGCCAGCACCATTCCTAGAGGTAACACTGAAGCTTTCTTT.

The rearrangement joins TRBV18 to TRBJ1-2, with unresolved D. This CDR3 has 17 amino acids. Germline V gives CDR1 KGHSH, CDR2 LQKENI. V was cut by 2 bases and J by 3 bases, with 19 bases left in between. Here the CDR3 DNA reads TGTGCCAGCTCACCAGGGCCTTATAGGCGGGTTCACTATGGCTACACCTTC. Residues: CASSPGPYRRVHYGYTF.

The chain links TRBV6-4 to TRBJ2-6, with 7 positions matching TRBD1. Germline assignment: CDR1 MRHNA and CDR2 SNTAGT. This CDR3 region has 15 residues. V lost 6 bases, J lost 0 bases, and 2 bases stayed unmatched. The CDR3 DNA is TGTGCCAGCAGCCGGGACAGCTCTGGGGCCAACGTCCTGACTTTC. Its protein is CASSRDSSGANVLTF.

This chain links TRBV5-1 with TRBJ2-5; TRBD2 agrees at 7 bases. V was clipped by 4 bases and J by 4 bases; unmatched bases: 4. Per the germline V gene, CDR1 is SGHRS and CDR2 is YFSETQ. The CDR3 is 13 residues long. CDR3 DNA sequence: TGCGCCAGCAGCGAGACTAGCCTAGAGACCCAGTACTTC. Encoded protein: CASSETSLETQYF.